Shown below are 27 T cell receptor beta chains from a single sample sequenced in a study of blood T cell repertoires in COVID-19. Clones were read by immunoSEQ multiplex PCR, and TCRdb kept only the in-frame ones, dropping some. The sample consists of about 480,000 clones, 85% to 90% of them appearing once. Material: peripheral blood. The receptors come from a woman in her 50s with COVID-19, enrolled during active disease.

The genes are TRBV3-1 (or the pseudogene TRBV3-2) and TRBJ2-3; D is unclear. V lost 0 bases and J 7 bases, leaving 8 bases between the germline ends. Germline lookup yields CDR1 LGHDT and CDR2 YNNKEL (reference sequence). The CDR3 has 13 residues. The CDR3 DNA sequence: TGTGCCAGCAGCCAAGATTGGGCCTATACGCAGTATTTT. Translating it yields CASSQDWAYTQYF.

CDR3 in DNA: TGCGCCAGCAGCCCGAGCGAGGACACCGGGGAGCTGTTTTTT. Translated: CASSPSEDTGELFF. V is TRBV4-1 and J is TRBJ2-2; D remains ambiguous. CDR3 length: 14 residues. V gave up 4 bases and J gave up 3 bases, with 9 bases separating them. CDR1 and CDR2 from the germline V gene are MGHRA and YSYEKL.

The V call is TRBV7-7, the J call TRBJ2-5; 8 bases line up with TRBD1. From germline, CDR1 is SSHAT and CDR2 FNYEAQ (reference sequence). The CDR3 length is 13 residues. The V segment lost 5 bases and the J segment 4 bases; nucleotides outside the gene matches: 3. The CDR3 here is CASSPDRGETQYF. DNA for the CDR3: TGTGCCAGCAGCCCAGACAGGGGAGAGACCCAGTACTTC.

V and J are TRBV5-4 and TRBJ1-2; TRBD1 might be the D (6 bases). The ends were cut back, 3 bases at V and 6 bases at J, with 15 bases in the middle. The CDR3 has 14 amino acids. Germline V gene lookup returns CDR1 SGHNT and CDR2 YYREEE (reference sequence). As DNA, the CDR3 is TGTGCCAGCAGCTGGACTGGACAGTCAAATGGCTACACCTTC. Encoded protein: CASSWTGQSNGYTF.

The rearrangement joins TRBV3-1 (or the pseudogene TRBV3-2) to TRBJ1-1; 10 nucleotides line up with TRBD1. Germline lookup yields CDR1 LGHDT and CDR2 YNNKEL (reference sequence). CDR3 size: 14 residues. The V gene end was trimmed by 4 bases and the J gene end by 6 bases; junction bases not matched to a gene: 5. CDR3 in DNA: TGTGCCAGCAGCCTAAGGACAGGGGGGGCTGAAGCTTTCTTT. Its protein product is CASSLRTGGAEAFF.

In DNA, the CDR3 is TGTGCCAGCAGATCCCCAGGGGACTATGGCTACACCTTC. This translates into CASRSPGDYGYTF. The chain is built from TRBV6-5 and TRBJ1-2; a possible D gene is TRBD1 (6 bases). Germline V CDR1 and CDR2: MNHEY, SVGAGI. The CDR3 is 13 residues long. V was pared by 6 bases and J by 3 bases, with 11 bases between.

The chain is built from TRBV28 and TRBJ1-2, with TRBD1 matching 7 bases. The CDR3 consists of 15 residues. Per the germline V gene, CDR1 is MDHEN and CDR2 is SYDVKM. V was clipped by 6 bases and J by 2 bases; unmatched bases: 9. DNA for the CDR3: TGTGCCAGCAGCCGCCCAGGGGGAAGGAACTATGGCTACACCTTC. Translating it yields CASSRPGGRNYGYTF.

This clone showed up just once. The chain uses TRBV9 and TRBJ2-2; no definite D call. The CDR3 has 13 amino acids. Germline V gene sequence: CDR1 SGDLS, CDR2 YYNGEE. Trimming took 0 bases from V and 7 from J, leaving 7 bases between them. The CDR3 region has the DNA TGTGCCAGCAGCGTAGTATCCGGCGGGGAGCTGTTTTTT. It codes for CASSVVSGGELFF.

The rearrangement joins TRBV4-1 to TRBJ1-2; a weak D match, TRBD1 (6 bases). The germline CDR1 and CDR2 sequences are MGHRA and YSYEKL. V lost 0 bases to trimming and J lost 5 bases, with 13 bases between them. The CDR3 is made up of 15 amino acids. The CDR3: CASSQDQDSDYGYTF. CDR3 bases: TGCGCCAGCAGCCAAGATCAGGACAGTGATTATGGCTACACCTTC.

This sequence joins TRBV28 and TRBJ1-2, with 9 bases lining up with TRBD1. Germline V gene sequence: CDR1 MDHEN, CDR2 SYDVKM. After removal of 8 bases from V and 1 base from J, the junction contained 8 bases not matched to a gene. The CDR3 is made up of 15 amino acids. CDR3 in DNA: TGTGCCAGCGTTACCCCGGGACAGGGTAACTATGGCTACACCTTC. Its translation is CASVTPGQGNYGYTF.

This chain links TRBV6-5 with TRBJ1-5, with a possible D match to TRBD1 (5 bases). This CDR3 contains 14 residues. Per germline, CDR1 MNHEY and CDR2 SVGAGI. Deletions cut 6 bases from V and 4 bases from J, with 13 bases between. The CDR3 loop is CASSRTRTNQPQHF. The CDR3 nucleotides read TGTGCCAGCAGCCGGACCAGGACAAATCAGCCCCAGCATTTT.

The chain employs TRBV4-1 and TRBJ2-3, with D tentatively TRBD2 (7 bases). The CDR3 covers 15 residues. Germline CDR1 reads MGHRA; CDR2 reads YSYEKL. The V gene lost 8 bases and the J gene lost 2 bases, with 17 bases spanning the gap. The CDR3 here is CASRGRGLVTDTQYF. The CDR3 DNA reads TGCGCCAGCCGGGGGCGGGGGCTTGTCACAGATACGCAGTATTTT.

This chain links TRBV4-1 with TRBJ2-1, with D possibly TRBD1 on 6 matching bases. The germline V gene encodes CDR1 MGHRA and CDR2 YSYEKL. The CDR3 is made up of 16 amino acids. V lost 4 bases and J 5 bases, leaving 18 bases between the germline ends. CDR3 in DNA: TGCGCCAGCAGCCCTATTCAGGGGTTCCGGAACAATGAGCAGTTCTTC. Protein sequence: CASSPIQGFRNNEQFF.

The gene calls are TRBV7-9 and TRBJ2-7; 12 bases are a match to TRBD2. CDR1 is SEHNR and CDR2 is FQNEAQ in the germline V gene (reference sequence). V was pared by 4 bases and J by 2 bases, with 6 bases of the junction left unmatched. The CDR3 has 16 residues. The CDR3 sequence is CASSSLAGGTAYEQYF. Here the CDR3 DNA reads TGTGCCAGCAGCTCACTAGCGGGGGGAACGGCCTACGAGCAGTACTTC.

CDR3 region: CASSLGGASSEQFF. Here the CDR3 DNA reads TGTGCCAGCAGCTTGGGGGGGGCCTCAAGTGAGCAGTTCTTC. The V gene is TRBV7-9, the J gene TRBJ2-1; perhaps TRBD2 as D (7 bases). Trimming left V 3 bases short and J 9 bases short, with 15 bases between. This CDR3 region has 14 residues. In germline, CDR1 is SEHNR, CDR2 FQNEAQ (reference sequence).

This sequence joins TRBV5-1 and TRBJ1-6; D unresolved. CDR3 length equals 15 residues. From germline, CDR1 is SGHRS and CDR2 YFSETQ. The germline V and J ends were trimmed by 0 bases and 10 bases, with 14 bases remaining between them. CDR3: CASSLAPGEGSPLHF. The CDR3, as DNA: TGCGCCAGCAGCTTGGCCCCGGGAGAAGGGTCACCCCTCCACTTT.

The CDR3: CASSGQGVGPEAFF. The DNA of the CDR3 is TGTGCCAGTAGTGGTCAGGGCGTTGGGCCTGAAGCTTTCTTT. The chain carries TRBV19 and TRBJ1-1, with D perhaps matching TRBD1 (5 bases). Germline lookup yields CDR1 LNHDA and CDR2 SQIVND (reference sequence). This CDR3 contains 14 residues. Trimming shortened V by 5 bases and J by 6 bases, and 16 bases separated the two germline ends.

This rearrangement joins TRBV5-1 to TRBJ1-2; D call uncertain. Germline CDR1 is SGHRS and CDR2 is YFSETQ. Between the trimmed V and J ends, which lost 4 bases and 7 bases, there was a span of 11 bases. CDR3 size: 12 residues. In DNA form, the CDR3 reads TGCGCCAGCAGCGAGGGTCAGGCTGGCTACACCTTC. This translates into CASSEGQAGYTF. Full variable domain (remainder filled in from reference TRBV5-1 and TRBJ1-2): KAGVTQTPRYLIKTRGQQVTLSCSPISGHRSVSWYQQTPGQGLQFLFEYFSETQRNKGNFPGRFSGRQFSNSRSEMNVSTLELGDSALYLCASSEGQAGYTFGSGTRLTVV.

The chain has TRBV5-1 and TRBJ1-1; 9 bases are shared with TRBD1. V was pared by 0 bases and J by 7 bases, with 13 bases of the junction left unmatched. The CDR3 consists of 17 residues. Germline-derived CDR1 and CDR2 are SGHRS and YFSETQ. CDR3 loop: CASSLAGGTGKRGEAFF. The CDR3 DNA sequence: TGCGCCAGCAGCTTGGCCGGGGGGACAGGGAAAAGGGGTGAAGCTTTCTTT.

The chain couples TRBV5-1 to TRBJ1-1; the D is unclear. This CDR3 has 16 amino acids. Trimming left V 2 bases short and J 0 bases short, with 14 bases between. The V gene's germline CDR1 is SGHRS and CDR2 YFSETQ. The CDR3 region is CASSFTALLLNTEAFF. CDR3 DNA sequence: TGCGCCAGCAGCTTTACTGCTCTACTCTTGAACACTGAAGCTTTCTTT.

This chain uses TRBV12-5 with TRBJ2-1, with D unclear. V dropped 3 bases and J dropped 0 bases, with 15 bases sitting between them. The CDR3 sequence is 17 residues long. Germline lookup yields CDR1 LGHNT and CDR2 FRNRAP. The CDR3 sequence is CASGFPFLNSSYNEQFF. The CDR3 region has the DNA TGTGCTAGTGGTTTCCCGTTTCTCAACTCCTCCTACAATGAGCAGTTCTTC.

V and J are TRBV7-3 and TRBJ2-2; 10 nucleotides match TRBD2. V lost 1 base and J lost 4; bases outside the gene matches: 3. Per germline, CDR1 SGHTA and CDR2 FQGTGA. The CDR3 totals 16 residues. CDR3 amino acids: CASSLNSGGTTGELFF. In nucleotides, the CDR3 is TGTGCCAGCAGCTTAAATAGCGGGGGGACCACCGGGGAGCTGTTTTTT.

This clone was found once. The chain has TRBV5-4 and TRBJ1-2; D is perhaps TRBD1 (6 bases). CDR1 and CDR2 from the germline V gene are SGHNT and YYREEE (reference sequence). The V and J ends lost 4 bases and 2 bases respectively, with 15 bases between them. CDR3 length: 15 residues. CDR3 region: CASSPSLGGNYGYTF. DNA for the CDR3: TGTGCCAGCAGCCCGTCGTTAGGGGGAAACTATGGCTACACCTTC.

This chain joins TRBV18 and TRBJ1-5; D is ambiguous. V lost 2 bases and J lost 0, with 14 bases in between. Germline V gene sequence: CDR1 KGHSH, CDR2 LQKENI. This CDR3 is 17 amino acids long. The CDR3 DNA reads as TGTGCCAGCTCACCAAATCCACGGGAGGGTAGCAATCAGCCCCAGCATTTT. It translates to CASSPNPREGSNQPQHF.

This clone was recorded once. The chain uses TRBV27 and TRBJ2-7, with a tentative D call TRBD2 (6 bases). Per germline, CDR1 MNHEY and CDR2 SMNVEV (reference sequence). The CDR3 consists of 14 residues. Trimming took off 6 bases at V and 6 bases at J, with 18 bases between the two ends. Here the CDR3 reads CASSYGAVGGEQYF. As DNA, the CDR3 is TGTGCCAGCAGCTACGGGGCAGTGGGGGGCGAGCAGTACTTC.

The chain joins TRBV7-3 to TRBJ1-3; 9 nucleotides line up with TRBD1. The CDR3 contains 15 residues. Germline-derived CDR1 and CDR2 are SGHTA and FQGTGA. V shed 3 bases, J shed 2 bases, and the junction held 2 bases outside the gene matches. The CDR3 reads CASSFTGGTGNTIYF. CDR3 nucleotides: TGTGCCAGCAGCTTTACAGGGGGCACTGGAAACACCATATATTTT.

The chain couples TRBV19 to TRBJ1-2; maybe TRBD1 (5 bases). CDR3 length: 17 residues. Per germline, CDR1 LNHDA and CDR2 SQIVND (reference sequence). V was clipped by 0 bases and J by 6 bases, with 20 bases between them. The CDR3 region is CASSIDHYKGLSDGYTF. The CDR3 nucleotides are TGTGCCAGTAGTATAGATCACTACAAGGGGCTCAGCGATGGCTACACCTTC.